This T cell receptor beta chain was observed in a study of early T cells in non-severe SARS-CoV-2 infection (dated by TCRdb to the early 2020s). Broadly, across the study: Bulk RNA from unsorted whole blood was used for TCR sequencing, so alpha and beta chains could not be paired.

On the study overall, not on this receptor specifically: Matching against VDJdb was skewed toward anti-spike CD8 responses, likely underestimated virus-specific expansions, and missed private and CD4 specificities.

As encoded in the germline V gene (reference sequence), CDR1 is DFQATT while CDR2 is SNEGSKA. There are 17 amino acids in the CDR3, from cysteine to phenylalanine inclusive. The read is trimmed to its CDR3 DNA, 51 bases read in frame from base 1. V is cut back by 6 bases and J by 0 bases, with 10 bases in the junction unmatched. The library came from 5' RACE. Reads for this sample came from a NextSeq 500. The TCR library protocol attached unique molecular identifiers to individual cDNA molecules to correct for sequencing error and PCR bias. Both TCR alpha and beta chains were sequenced, and tight co-correlation was observed between alpha and beta sequence abundances in each sample. The study's processing was this. V gene, J gene and CDR3 annotation of TCR sequences was performed with Decombinator V4. Expanded TCRs were defined as changing significantly between any two time points under a Poisson model with p below 0.0001. Abundances of TCRs were expressed as counts per million after normalisation to the total number of TCRs sequenced in each sample. MAIT TCRs were defined by TRAV1-2 paired with TRAJ12, TRAJ20 or TRAJ33, and iNKT TCRs by TRAV10 paired with TRAJ18. A search of VDJdb, accessed on 1 November 2021, was run for TCRs annotated to CMV, EBV and SARS-CoV-2, with TCRs annotated for multiple antigens excluded. TCRdb applied fastp at Q25 and MiXCR to the public reads, then kept only in-frame beta chains. Each record represents a unique CDR3 protein, reported with the most common genes and DNA among its rows. The V and J calls follow TCRdb's processing rather than the paper's. The sample table holds 86,000 or so distinct CDR3 sequences, of which 5.5% to 7.5% were seen once. The ten largest clonotypes hold about 7.8% of the sample.

This clonotype was counted at least ten times. Its antigen has not been determined. Base qualities are not at hand, and no much larger clone is one base apart. A case-control design nested within a healthcare worker cohort in London, UK, was used, with weekly nasopharyngeal swab PCR tests and blood sampling performed. Healthcare workers were recruited between 23 and 31 March 2020, during the week of the UK lockdown, and were followed weekly for up to roughly 15 weeks. This receptor chain uses TRBV20-1 and TRBJ2-3; 12 of the junction bases match TRBD2. Material: whole blood. The sequence came from an adult who was a healthcare worker with PCR-confirmed SARS-CoV-2 infection or an uninfected control (not recorded which). For the CDR3, the sequence is CSAENPLAGGSTDTQYF. The DNA reads TGCAGTGCAGAGAACCCCCTAGCGGGGGGGAGCACAGATACGCAGTATTTT.